This TCR beta chain derives from a study of monozygotic twins with inflammatory bowel disease. General study points: Repertoire similarity did not differ between concordant and discordant twins, possibly owing to limited power.

Concerning this clonotype itself: Its cognate antigen is unknown.

CDR3 size: 13 residues. The germline V gene encodes CDR1 MNHNY and CDR2 SVGAGI (reference sequence). The study subjected TCRalpha and TCRbeta cDNA to two nested PCRs of around 15 and 9 cycles. After re-calling the 5' RACE reads, TCRdb lists one entry per CDR3 protein, DNA absent. This repertoire comprises 400,000 to 500,000 distinct CDR3 sequences; its ten largest clones make up approximately 2.3%. Material for sequencing was blood. The clonotype originates from a human donor with ulcerative colitis or Crohn's disease, or a healthy co-twin of an affected twin (not recorded which). J is TRBJ1-3 and V is TRBV6-6. The CDR3 is CASNRDSGNTIYF.